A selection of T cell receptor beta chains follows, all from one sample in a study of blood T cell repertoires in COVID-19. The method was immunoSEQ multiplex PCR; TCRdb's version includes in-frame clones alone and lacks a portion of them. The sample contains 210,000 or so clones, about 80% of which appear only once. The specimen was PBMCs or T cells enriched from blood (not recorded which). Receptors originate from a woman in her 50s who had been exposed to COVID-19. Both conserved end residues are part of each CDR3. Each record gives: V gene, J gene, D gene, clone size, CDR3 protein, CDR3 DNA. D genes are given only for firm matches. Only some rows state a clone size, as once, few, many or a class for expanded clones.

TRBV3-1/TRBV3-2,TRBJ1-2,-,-,CASSQEGRGDGYTF,TGTGCCAGCAGCCAAGAGGGCAGGGGCGATGGCTACACCTTC
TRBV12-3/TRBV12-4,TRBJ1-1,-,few,CASSGQTHTEAFF,TGTGCCAGCAGCGGACAGACCCACACTGAAGCTTTCTTT
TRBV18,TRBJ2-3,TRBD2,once,CASSPAGGSTDTQYF,TGTGCCAGCTCACCGGCGGGGGGGAGTACAGATACGCAGTATTTT
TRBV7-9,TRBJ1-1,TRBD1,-,CASGSTGRTEAFF,TGTGCCAGCGGGTCGACAGGGAGGACTGAAGCTTTCTTT
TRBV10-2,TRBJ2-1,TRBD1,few,CASRDRGRSDQFF,TGCGCCAGCCGGGACAGGGGGCGTTCGGATCAGTTCTTC
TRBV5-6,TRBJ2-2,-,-,CASSFGRNTGELFF,TGTGCCAGCAGCTTTGGGCGGAACACCGGGGAGCTGTTTTTT
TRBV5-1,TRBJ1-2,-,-,CASSLAPGVDEGYTF,TGCGCCAGCAGCTTGGCCCCAGGGGTCGACGAGGGCTACACCTTC
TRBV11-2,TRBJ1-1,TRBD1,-,CASRSNRGRKDTEAFF,TGTGCCAGCAGGTCAAACAGGGGGCGCAAGGACACTGAAGCTTTCTTT
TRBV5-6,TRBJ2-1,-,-,CASSFSSLERRGEQFF,TGTGCCAGCAGCTTTTCTTCTCTTGAGCGGCGGGGTGAGCAGTTCTTC
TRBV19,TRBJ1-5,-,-,CASSIGGGFSNQPQHF,TGTGCCAGTAGTATTGGGGGGGGGTTTAGCAATCAGCCCCAGCATTTT
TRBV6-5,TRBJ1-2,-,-,CASKRGNSNYGYTF,TGTGCCAGCAAAAGGGGTAACTCAAACTATGGCTACACCTTC
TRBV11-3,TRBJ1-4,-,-,CASSLSAWRATNEKLFF,TGTGCCAGCAGCCTGAGTGCATGGCGGGCAACTAATGAAAAACTGTTTTTT
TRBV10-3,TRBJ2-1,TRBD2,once,CAISWTSGGNNEQFF,TGTGCCATCAGTTGGACTAGCGGGGGGAACAATGAGCAGTTCTTC
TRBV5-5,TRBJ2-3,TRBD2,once,CASSLRPGGDTDTQYF,TGTGCCAGCAGCCTCCGCCCGGGGGGGGACACAGATACGCAGTATTTT
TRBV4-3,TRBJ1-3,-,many,CASSQDPSSGNTIYF,TGCGCCAGCAGCCAAGATCCCAGCTCTGGAAACACCATATATTTT
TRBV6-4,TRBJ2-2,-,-,CASSPGNTGELFF,TGTGCCAGCAGTCCCGGGAACACCGGGGAGCTGTTTTTT
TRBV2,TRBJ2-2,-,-,CASSEQLGGTGELFF,TGTGCCAGCAGTGAACAGCTGGGGGGCACCGGGGAGCTGTTTTTT
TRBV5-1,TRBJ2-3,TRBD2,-,CASSLDAGVISDTQYF,TGCGCCAGCAGCTTGGATGCGGGGGTCATTTCAGATACGCAGTATTTT
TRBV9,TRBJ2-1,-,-,CASSVGGRGNEQFF,TGTGCCAGCAGCGTAGGGGGTAGGGGTAATGAGCAGTTCTTC
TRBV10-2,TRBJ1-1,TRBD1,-,CASSPGTGYTEAFF,TGCGCCAGCAGTCCCGGGACAGGGTACACTGAAGCTTTCTTT
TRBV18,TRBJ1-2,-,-,CASSPRGGVGEGYNYGYTF,TGTGCCAGCTCACCTCGCGGCGGGGTCGGTGAGGGCTATAACTATGGCTACACCTTC
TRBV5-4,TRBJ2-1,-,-,CASSPERYNEQFF,TGTGCCAGCAGCCCGGAGCGTTACAATGAGCAGTTCTTC
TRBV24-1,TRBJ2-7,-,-,CATSAPDRRGLYEQYF,TGTGCCACCAGTGCCCCAGACAGGCGGGGGCTCTACGAGCAGTACTTC
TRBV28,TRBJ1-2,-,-,CASRFWEDGYTF,TGTGCCAGCAGGTTTTGGGAGGATGGCTACACCTTC
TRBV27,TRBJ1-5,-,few,CASGRDYSNQPQHF,TGTGCCAGCGGCAGGGATTATAGCAATCAGCCCCAGCATTTT
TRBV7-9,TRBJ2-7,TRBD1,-,CASSVQGYEQYF,TGTGCCAGCAGCGTACAGGGGTACGAGCAGTACTTC
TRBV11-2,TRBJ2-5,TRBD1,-,CASSPGQVSEETQYF,TGTGCCAGCAGCCCCGGACAGGTATCGGAAGAGACCCAGTACTTC
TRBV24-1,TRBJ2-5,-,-,CATSDGGGTQETQYF,TGTGCCACCAGTGATGGAGGGGGCACCCAAGAGACCCAGTACTTC
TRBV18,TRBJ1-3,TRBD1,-,CASSTGAGNTIYF,TGTGCCAGCTCAACAGGGGCTGGAAACACCATATATTTT
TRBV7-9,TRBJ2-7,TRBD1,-,CASSPFSGTGGDEQYF,TGTGCCAGCAGCCCATTCTCCGGGACAGGCGGGGACGAGCAGTACTTC
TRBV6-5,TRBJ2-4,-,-,CASHGENIQYF,TGTGCCAGCCACGGGGAAAACATTCAGTACTTC
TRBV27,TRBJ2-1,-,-,CASSSRSPYSYNEQFF,TGTGCCAGCAGTTCCCGTTCTCCCTACTCCTACAATGAGCAGTTCTTC
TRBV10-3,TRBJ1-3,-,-,CAVTPFSGNTIYF,TGTGCCGTTACACCCTTCTCTGGAAACACCATATATTTT
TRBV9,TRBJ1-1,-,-,CASSAGGGINTEAFF,TGTGCCAGCAGCGCTGGGGGGGGGATCAACACTGAAGCTTTCTTT
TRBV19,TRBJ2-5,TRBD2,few,CASSSGGLRETQYF,TGTGCCAGTAGTAGCGGGGGGTTAAGAGAGACCCAGTACTTC
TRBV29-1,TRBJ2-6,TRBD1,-,CSVRDRPGANVLTF,TGCAGCGTCAGGGACAGGCCTGGGGCCAACGTCCTGACTTTC
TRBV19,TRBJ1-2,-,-,CASHSLRGDYGYTF,TGTGCCAGTCATTCCCTCAGGGGAGACTATGGCTACACCTTC
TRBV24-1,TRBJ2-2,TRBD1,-,CATRVTGGKLGELFF,TGTGCCACCAGAGTGACAGGGGGTAAGTTAGGGGAGCTGTTTTTT
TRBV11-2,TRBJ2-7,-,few,CASSFSVLYEQYF,TGTGCCAGCAGCTTCTCGGTCCTCTACGAGCAGTACTTC
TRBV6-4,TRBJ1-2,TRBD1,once,CASSDRPQGIHGYTF,TGTGCCAGCAGTGACCGACCACAGGGGATCCATGGCTACACCTTC
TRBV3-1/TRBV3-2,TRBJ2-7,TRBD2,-,CATAKGQRGQAYEQYF,TGTGCCACCGCTAAGGGGCAGCGGGGGCAAGCCTACGAGCAGTACTTC
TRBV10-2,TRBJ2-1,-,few,CASRGRNEQFF,TGCGCCAGCAGGGGGCGAAATGAGCAGTTCTTC
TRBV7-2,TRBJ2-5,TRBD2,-,CASSPVVASGGPETQYF,TGTGCCAGCAGCCCAGTGGTTGCTAGCGGGGGTCCAGAGACCCAGTACTTC
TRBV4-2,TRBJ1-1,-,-,CASSQGTGSVNTEAFF,TGTGCCAGCAGCCAAGGAACAGGGTCCGTGAACACTGAAGCTTTCTTT
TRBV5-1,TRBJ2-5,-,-,CASSFSETQYF,TGCGCCAGCAGCTTTTCGGAGACCCAGTACTTC
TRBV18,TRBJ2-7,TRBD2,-,CASSPASPGGEQYF,TGTGCCAGCTCACCGGCCTCCCCGGGGGGCGAGCAGTACTTC
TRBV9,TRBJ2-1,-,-,CASSVGQSTANEQFF,TGTGCCAGCAGCGTAGGACAGTCGACAGCCAATGAGCAGTTCTTC
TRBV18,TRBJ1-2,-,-,CASSGGLGGYTF,TGTGCCAGCTCAGGAGGGCTCGGCGGCTACACCTTC
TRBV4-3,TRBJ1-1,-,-,CASSQDPGLTGKAFF,TGCGCCAGCAGCCAAGATCCAGGACTGACCGGGAAAGCTTTCTTT
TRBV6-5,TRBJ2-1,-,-,CASIPRTYNEQFF,TGTGCCAGCATACCGCGAACCTACAATGAGCAGTTCTTC
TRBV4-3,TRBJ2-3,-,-,CASSQEFGEGRSTDTQYF,TGCGCCAGCAGCCAAGAGTTCGGTGAGGGCCGGAGCACAGATACGCAGTATTTT
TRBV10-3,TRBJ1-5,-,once,CATQGTGNQPQHF,TGTGCCACCCAGGGGACGGGCAATCAGCCCCAGCATTTT
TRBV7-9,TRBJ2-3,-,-,CASSSGLLNTQYF,TGTGCCAGCAGCTCGGGACTGTTAAATACGCAGTATTTT